This TCR gamma chain appears in the sequencing data of a study of gammadelta T cells in human blood (TCRdb year 2020). General findings and caveats noted by the study authors: In the study, polyclonal expansion of innate gamma-delta T cells immediately after birth was reported to appear to be driven by microbial exposure.

Receptors were amplified or captured by RT-PCR. Instrument used: Illumina MiSeq. In TCRdb, clones were called once more from the public reads by CATT, and rows of identical DNA were later combined. This sample comprises some 300 gamma-chain clones, 20% to 25% of them detected only once. The biggest ten clones account for more than 45% of the sample. This clone was observed a handful of times. Its antigen remains unidentified. This likely traces to a read error, being one base from a far larger clone. The germline V gene encodes CDR1 VTNTFY and CDR2 YDVSTARD (reference sequence). From the cysteine up to the phenylalanine, the CDR3 has a length of 11 residues. CDR3 DNA is the only sequence kept; it has 33 bases, read in frame from the first base.

Sequencing used Vgamma9Vdelta2 gamma-delta T cells from adult blood. The V and J genes are TRGV3 and TRGJ1 or TRGJ2. The TCR sequence derives from a human donor. The CDR3 here reads CAIWSYYKKLF. The DNA is TGTGCCATCTGGTCATATTATAAGAAACTCTTT.